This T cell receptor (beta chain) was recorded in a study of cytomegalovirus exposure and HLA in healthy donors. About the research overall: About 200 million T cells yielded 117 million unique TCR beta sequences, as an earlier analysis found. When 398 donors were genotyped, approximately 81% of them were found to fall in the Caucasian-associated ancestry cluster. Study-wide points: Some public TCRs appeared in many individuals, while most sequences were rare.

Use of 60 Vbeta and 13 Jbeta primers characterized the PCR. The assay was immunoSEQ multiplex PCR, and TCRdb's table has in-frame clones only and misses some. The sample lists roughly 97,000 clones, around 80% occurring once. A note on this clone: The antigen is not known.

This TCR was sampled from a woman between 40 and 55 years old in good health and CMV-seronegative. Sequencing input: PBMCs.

DNA of the CDR3: TGTGGGAGCGGGACTAGCGGGAGGATTGCCGTGTCTGAGCTGTTTTTT. Protein product: CGSGTSGRIAVSELFF. The chain joins TRBV7-8 to TRBJ2-2; TRBD2 matches 15 bases. The CDR3 runs to 16 residues. Germline V lookup: CDR1 SGHVS, CDR2 FQNEAQ.